This T cell receptor (beta chain) is from a study of identical twins. Study-level points and caveats: The degree of excess twin sharing was weaker in beta out-of-frame sequences.

From germline, CDR1 is MNHNS and CDR2 SASEGT. Deletions cut 6 bases from V and 3 bases from J, with 16 bases between. CDR3 length equals 15 residues. Template switching supplied a universal primer site; unique molecular identifiers were carried on the cDNA. TCRdb reprocessed the 5' RACE reads via MiXCR and lists one record per CDR3 protein. Among roughly 770,000 distinct CDR3 sequences listed, 15% to 20% were seen once. As for this clonotype: What it binds is not known.

These data were also reused for a study on T cells expressing NK-cell markers. That study adds: An anti-gamma-delta TCR antibody was added in several experiments. It restricted sorting to alpha-beta TCR-expressing T cells. Each of over 5 donors carried dominant NKG2C+ clonotypes accounting for about 1.0-7.5% of CD8+ T cells.

The specimen was PBMCs. The chain couples TRBV6-1 to TRBJ2-3; D perhaps matches TRBD1 (6 bases). The TCR sequence derives from a woman aged 18-29 years in good health. The DNA of the CDR3 is TGTGCCAGCAGCGTAAGGGGGACGGGGACAGATACGCAGTATTTT. Translation: CASSVRGTGTDTQYF.